These 8 T cell receptor beta chains came from one sample sequenced in a study of technical replicates of blood from a few donors. TCRdb's copy holds only in-frame clones and misses some; the assay was immunoSEQ multiplex PCR. The repertoire consists of 74,000 or so clones, with 92% occurring once and the leading ten covering about 0.35%. Specimen: T cells isolated from PBMCs. These receptor sequences come from a human donor in good health.

The count of this clone is one. The chain has TRBV28 and TRBJ2-1, with TRBD2 matching 14 bases. V lost 2 bases, J lost 0 bases, and 18 bases stayed unmatched. This CDR3 spans 23 amino acids. Germline values: CDR1 MDHEN, CDR2 SYDVKM. For the CDR3, the DNA is TGTGCCAGCAGTTTAGGGTTCAGTTGGACTAGCGGGAGGATGGAGGGCTCCTACAATGAGCAGTTCTTC. This translates into CASSLGFSWTSGRMEGSYNEQFF.

The rearrangement joins TRBV7-9 to TRBJ2-7, with 10 nucleotides matching TRBD2. J was trimmed by 10 bases and V by 4 bases; bases with no gene match: 10. The CDR3 has 14 residues. Germline V gives CDR1 SEHNR, CDR2 FQNEAQ (reference sequence). CDR3 amino acids: CASSSHGLAVIQYF. The CDR3 DNA follows: TGTGCCAGCAGCTCCCACGGACTAGCGGTAATTCAGTACTTC.

The chain has TRBV4-1 and TRBJ2-3, with 12 bases lining up with TRBD2. Trimming at V came to 7 bases and at J to 4 bases, leaving 6 bases not matched to a gene. The germline CDR1 and CDR2 sequences are MGHRA and YSYEKL. This CDR3 is built from 15 residues. Written as DNA, the CDR3 is TGCGCCAGCAATAAACTAGCGGGAGGCCCAGATACGCAGTATTTT. Translated, it gives CASNKLAGGPDTQYF.

The rearrangement links TRBV9 to TRBJ1-5; the D is unclear. The CDR3 length is 15 residues. Germline V CDR1 and CDR2: SGDLS, YYNGEE. V lost 0 bases and J lost 4, with 11 bases in between. CDR3: CASSVGTGDNQPQHF. CDR3 in DNA: TGTGCCAGCAGCGTAGGAACCGGGGATAATCAGCCCCAGCATTTT.

This clone was counted once. The rearrangement uses TRBV4-2 and TRBJ2-3, with TRBD1 matching over 9 bases. This CDR3 has 17 residues. The ends lost 3 bases at V and 1 base at J; junction bases unmatched: 8. The germline CDR1 and CDR2 sequences are LGHNA and YNFKEQ. The CDR3 coding sequence is TGTGCCAGCAGCCAGGGGACAGGGCGATCGGGCACAGATACGCAGTATTTT. Translated: CASSQGTGRSGTDTQYF.

V usage is TRBV7-6 and J usage is TRBJ2-1; 13 nucleotides match TRBD2. The germline V gene encodes CDR1 SGHVS and CDR2 FNYEAQ. This CDR3 has 15 residues. Trimming took 5 bases from V and 7 from J; bases not matched to a gene: 5. In nucleotides, the CDR3 is TGTGCCAGCAGCCAACTAGCGGGAGGGGTTAATGAGCAGTTCTTC. Translation gives CASSQLAGGVNEQFF.

The rearrangement links TRBV5-6 to TRBJ1-2; D possibly corresponds to TRBD1 (5 bases). CDR1 and CDR2 (germline): SGHDT, YYEEEE. Trimming took off 0 bases at V and 6 bases at J, with 6 bases between the two ends. The CDR3 length is 12 residues. CDR3 sequence reads: CASSLAGHGYTF. The CDR3, as DNA: TGTGCCAGCAGCTTGGCAGGGCATGGCTACACCTTC.

The chain uses TRBV7-9 and TRBJ2-7, with 10 bases aligning to TRBD1. Trimming took 2 bases from V and 6 from J; bases not matched to a gene: 7. The CDR3 is made up of 15 amino acids. CDR1 and CDR2 (germline): SEHNR, FQNEAQ (reference sequence). This chain's CDR3 is CASSLLSTGGVEQYF. CDR3 sequence (DNA): TGTGCCAGCAGCTTACTTTCGACAGGGGGCGTCGAGCAGTACTTC.